The 22 T cell receptor beta chains reported below all come from one sample, sequenced in a study of shared clonotypes between healthy human individuals. TCRdb's table, derived via immunoSEQ multiplex PCR, lists solely in-frame clones and lacks some. This sample carries about 300,000 clones, around 67% of them seen once, and the ten largest clones take under 13%. The sample was memory CD4+ T cells sorted from blood. Subset described: CD45RA-negative fraction. The receptors shown here come from a man in his thirties or forties in good health.

The rearrangement links TRBV15 to TRBJ1-4, with 7 positions matching TRBD1. The V gene's germline CDR1 is LNHNV and CDR2 YYDKDF (reference sequence). The length of the CDR3 is 16 residues. The V gene end was trimmed by 1 base and the J gene end by 8 bases; junction bases not matched to a gene: 10. The CDR3, as DNA: TGTGCCACCAGCAGAGCAAGATCAGGGGGTCGGGAAAAACTGTTTTTT. It codes for CATSRARSGGREKLFF.

The CDR3 loop reads CASGAGESSNQPQHF. The CDR3 DNA sequence: TGTGCCAGTGGGGCAGGGGAAAGTAGCAATCAGCCCCAGCATTTT. The chain carries TRBV10-3 and TRBJ1-5; the D gene is possibly TRBD1 (6 bases). In germline, CDR1 is ENHRY, CDR2 SYGVKD. CDR3 length: 15 residues. The V end lost 10 bases, the J end lost 0 bases, and 16 bases lay between the germline ends.

The chain couples TRBV6-6 to TRBJ2-2; 7 positions match TRBD1. V dropped 8 bases and J dropped 0; count of bases not matched to a gene: 3. The V gene's germline CDR1 is MNHNY and CDR2 SVGAGI (reference sequence). This CDR3 contains 14 residues. DNA of the CDR3: TGTGCCAGCTCCGGGACAGCGAACACCGGGGAGCTGTTTTTT. Translating it yields CASSGTANTGELFF.

CDR3 residues: CATSGQRAVQETQYF. CDR3 bases: TGTGCCACCAGCGGCCAGCGCGCGGTCCAAGAGACCCAGTACTTC. This rearrangement joins TRBV15 to TRBJ2-5, with D unclear. Germline-derived CDR1 and CDR2 are LNHNV and YYDKDF (reference sequence). The V and J ends lost 5 bases and 1 base respectively, with 14 bases between them. This CDR3 has 15 amino acids.

The J gene is TRBJ2-5, the V gene TRBV19, with D possibly being TRBD2 (5 bases). The CDR3 covers 17 residues. The germline CDR1 and CDR2 sequences are LNHDA and SQIVND (reference sequence). Trimming removed 3 bases at V and 4 bases at J, with 21 bases between. The CDR3 DNA reads as TGTGCCAGTAGTATCATCTCGGGTCGGGGTCTCGGAGAGACCCAGTACTTC. Translating gives CASSIISGRGLGETQYF.

CDR3 protein: CASRKRQGHQETQYF. CDR3 in DNA: TGTGCCAGCAGAAAGAGACAGGGCCACCAAGAGACCCAGTACTTC. V is TRBV2 and J is TRBJ2-5; TRBD1 matches at 7 bases. Germline CDR1 is SNHLY and CDR2 is FYNNEI. The J segment lost 0 bases and the V segment lost 6 bases, leaving 7 bases of the junction unmatched. This CDR3 comprises 15 residues.

This clone was counted once. The V gene is TRBV7-3, the J gene TRBJ2-1; either TRBD1 or TRBD2 may supply D (5 bases each). The CDR3 is 16 residues long. Germline V lookup: CDR1 SGHTA, CDR2 FQGTGA. V was trimmed by 2 bases and J by 0 bases, leaving 11 bases between them. CDR3 in DNA: TGTGCCAGCAGCTTACGGGGCCATAACTCCTACAATGAGCAGTTCTTC. Translating it yields CASSLRGHNSYNEQFF.

The V call is TRBV7-6, the J call TRBJ2-7; D remains ambiguous. Trimming stripped 5 bases from V and 2 bases from J, with 16 bases between. This CDR3 is built from 15 residues. Germline V gene sequence: CDR1 SGHVS, CDR2 FNYEAQ. CDR3 protein: CASSPTSLGTYEQYF. CDR3 nucleotide sequence: TGTGCCAGCAGCCCTACATCCCTGGGTACCTACGAGCAGTACTTC.

This clone showed up just once. The CDR3 region is CASSLGTMGYGYTF. CDR3 DNA sequence: TGCGCCAGCAGCTTGGGCACCATGGGCTATGGCTACACCTTC. The chain carries TRBV5-1 and TRBJ1-2; D unresolved. The V and J ends lost 0 bases and 4 bases respectively, with 10 bases between them. This CDR3 has 14 residues. Germline V gives CDR1 SGHRS, CDR2 YFSETQ.

Here the CDR3 reads CASSSDFSGANVLTF. CDR3 coding DNA: TGCGCCAGCAGCTCCGACTTCTCTGGGGCCAACGTCCTGACTTTC. The rearrangement joins TRBV5-1 to TRBJ2-6; D gene ambiguous. With 3 bases removed from V and 0 bases from J, the gap between germline ends came to 7 bases. Germline assignment: CDR1 SGHRS and CDR2 YFSETQ. The CDR3 spans 15 residues.

This sequence joins TRBV28 and TRBJ2-3; TRBD1 is a possible D gene (6 bases). Trimming left V 5 bases short and J 4 bases short, with 10 bases between. The CDR3 has 13 residues. In germline, CDR1 is MDHEN, CDR2 SYDVKM. CDR3 region: CASSIQGPDTQYF. The CDR3 nucleotides are TGTGCCAGCAGTATTCAGGGGCCAGATACGCAGTATTTT.

The rearrangement joins TRBV5-1 to TRBJ2-6; perhaps TRBD2 as D (6 bases). Germline CDR1 is SGHRS and CDR2 is YFSETQ. The V gene lost 4 bases and the J gene lost 0 bases, with 17 bases spanning the gap. There are 18 residues in the CDR3. CDR3: CASSQGIAVRSGANVLTF. CDR3 coding DNA: TGCGCCAGCAGCCAAGGGATAGCGGTCCGCTCTGGGGCCAACGTCCTGACTTTC.

J is TRBJ2-3 and V is TRBV10-1; TRBD2 might be the D (6 bases). CDR3 length: 14 residues. Between the trimmed V and J ends, which lost 7 bases and 3 bases, there was a span of 14 bases. CDR1 is WNHNN, CDR2 SYGVQD, per germline (reference sequence). The chain's CDR3 is CASNPGLGTDTQYF. The CDR3 bases are TGCGCCAGCAACCCGGGACTTGGAACAGATACGCAGTATTTT.

Written as DNA, the CDR3 is TGTGCCAGCAGTCTGGGAATCGACTATGGCTACACCTTC. Protein sequence: CASSLGIDYGYTF. The V call is TRBV27, the J call TRBJ1-2; D unresolved. The V gene's germline CDR1 is MNHEY and CDR2 SMNVEV (reference sequence). V lost 5 bases and J 3 bases, leaving 10 bases between the germline ends. The CDR3 runs to 13 residues.

The genes are TRBV2 and TRBJ2-1; the D is unclear. The CDR3 is 14 amino acids. Germline values: CDR1 SNHLY, CDR2 FYNNEI. Trimming left V 3 bases short and J 6 bases short, with 12 bases between. CDR3 nucleotides: TGTGCCAGCAGTGAGGTCCCCAGAGGCAATGAGCAGTTCTTC. This translates into CASSEVPRGNEQFF.

There are many counts of this clone. The chain couples TRBV4-2 to TRBJ2-1, with 11 bases fitting TRBD2. The CDR3 sequence is 16 residues long. Germline V gives CDR1 LGHNA, CDR2 YNFKEQ. J gave up 6 bases and V 1 base, and 5 bases lay outside the gene matches. CDR3 nucleotides: TGTGCCAGCAGCCAAGGGGAGGGGACTAGCGGCAATGAGCAGTTCTTC. It codes for CASSQGEGTSGNEQFF.

V and J are TRBV6-6 and TRBJ2-2, with 8 bases fitting TRBD1. The CDR3 sequence is 14 residues long. After removal of 7 bases from V and 6 bases from J, the junction contained 7 bases not matched to a gene. Looked up from germline, CDR1 is MNHNY and CDR2 is SVGAGI (reference sequence). This chain's CDR3 is CASIRYRGSGELFF. DNA for the CDR3: TGTGCCAGCATCCGATACAGGGGGTCCGGGGAGCTGTTTTTT.

This clone was counted a few times. The V gene is TRBV9, the J gene TRBJ2-7; D remains unclear. V was cut by 2 bases and J by 2 bases, with 17 bases left in between. The CDR3 spans 16 residues. Germline-derived CDR1 and CDR2 are SGDLS and YYNGEE. CDR3 region: CASSVGSPPLTYEQYF. The CDR3 nucleotides are TGTGCCAGCAGCGTGGGCTCACCACCGTTAACCTACGAGCAGTACTTC.

V gene TRBV7-9 combines with J gene TRBJ1-1; D is uncertain. The V gene's germline CDR1 is SEHNR and CDR2 FQNEAQ (reference sequence). V dropped 2 bases and J dropped 4 bases, with 11 bases sitting between them. The CDR3 sequence is 14 residues long. The CDR3 is CASSLNEGSTEAFF. CDR3 bases: TGTGCCAGCAGCTTAAACGAGGGCTCCACTGAAGCTTTCTTT.

The rearrangement links TRBV5-6 to TRBJ2-7, with D maybe TRBD2 (5 bases). V gave up 7 bases and J gave up 9 bases, with 20 bases separating them. Germline CDR1 and CDR2: SGHDT and YYEEEE. CDR3 length equals 13 residues. The CDR3 protein is CASPPSYRRAQYF. The DNA for the CDR3 is TGTGCCAGCCCTCCGAGTTACCGGCGGGCGCAGTACTTC.

The J gene is TRBJ2-1, the V gene TRBV7-2; tentatively, D is TRBD1 (5 bases). The V gene's germline CDR1 is SGHTA and CDR2 FQGNSA. Trimming removed 2 bases from V and 9 bases from J, with 14 bases in between. This CDR3 region has 14 residues. The CDR3 region is CASSLLIGASEQFF. CDR3 sequence (DNA): TGTGCCAGCAGCTTATTGATAGGGGCGAGTGAGCAGTTCTTC.

CDR3 residues: CASSLLSQEDTQYF. The CDR3 coding sequence is TGTGCCAGCAGTCTTCTTTCACAGGAGGATACGCAGTATTTT. The chain is built from TRBV6-1 and TRBJ2-3; TRBD1 is a possible D gene (5 bases). From germline, CDR1 is MNHNS and CDR2 SASEGT. V dropped 5 bases and J dropped 6 bases, with 15 bases sitting between them. The CDR3 is 14 amino acids.